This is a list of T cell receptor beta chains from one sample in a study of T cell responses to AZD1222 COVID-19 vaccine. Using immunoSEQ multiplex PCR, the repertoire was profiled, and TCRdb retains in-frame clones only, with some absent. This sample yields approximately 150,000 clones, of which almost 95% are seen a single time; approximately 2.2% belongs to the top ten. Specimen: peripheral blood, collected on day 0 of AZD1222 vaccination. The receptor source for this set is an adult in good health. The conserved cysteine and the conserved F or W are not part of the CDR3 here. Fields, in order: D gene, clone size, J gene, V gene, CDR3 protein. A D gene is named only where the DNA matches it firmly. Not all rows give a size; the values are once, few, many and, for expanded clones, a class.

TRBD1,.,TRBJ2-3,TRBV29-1,SVRQGGSTDTQY
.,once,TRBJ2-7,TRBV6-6,ASSYTTKSYEQY
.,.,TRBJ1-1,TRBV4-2,ASSSRGWGGNTEAF
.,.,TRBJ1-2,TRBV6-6,ASSSQGGGYT
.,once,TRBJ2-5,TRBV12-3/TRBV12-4,ASSWGTETQY
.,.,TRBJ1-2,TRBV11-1,ASSSTGRRANYGYT
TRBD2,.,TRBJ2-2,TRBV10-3,AISELAGGRGTGELF
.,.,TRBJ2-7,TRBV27,ASSSGGRSYEQY
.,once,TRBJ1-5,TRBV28,ASSLRGAGGNQPQH
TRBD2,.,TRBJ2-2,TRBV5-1,ASSAGGGPYTGELF
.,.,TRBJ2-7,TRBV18,ASSPSSYEQY
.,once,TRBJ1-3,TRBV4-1,ASSRTEYISGNTIY
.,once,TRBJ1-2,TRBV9,ASSVAWGDYGYT
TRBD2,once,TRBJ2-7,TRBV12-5,ASGTSGSICEQY
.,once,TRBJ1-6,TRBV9,ASSVAVSNSPLH
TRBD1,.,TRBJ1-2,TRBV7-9,ASSLEGAGGYT
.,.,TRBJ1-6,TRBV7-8,ASRNGQGGSPLH
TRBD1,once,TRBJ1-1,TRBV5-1,ASNGLQGLNTEAF
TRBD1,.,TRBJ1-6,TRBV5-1,ASSFRDRVNSPLH
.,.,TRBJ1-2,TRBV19,ATLGGPDYGYT
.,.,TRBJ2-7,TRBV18,ASSPPAGSLGEQY
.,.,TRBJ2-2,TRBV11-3,ASSSTGNTGELF
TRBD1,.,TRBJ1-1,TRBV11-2,ASSLEGAGGTEAF
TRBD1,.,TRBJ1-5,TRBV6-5,ASTVHGQGGQPQH
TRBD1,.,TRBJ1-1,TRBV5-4,ASSLPGTAGTEAF
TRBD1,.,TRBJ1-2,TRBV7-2,ASSQLRQGASGGYT
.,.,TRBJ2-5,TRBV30,ALTPGGETQY
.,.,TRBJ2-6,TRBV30,ACPQGSGANVLT
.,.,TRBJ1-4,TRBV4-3,ASSQDAPRGSAEKLF
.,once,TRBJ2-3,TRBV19,ASSIYPSTDTQY
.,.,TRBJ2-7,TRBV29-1,SVGTDHEQY
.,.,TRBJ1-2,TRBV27,ASSFGEGYGYT
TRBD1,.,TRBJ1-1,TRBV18,ASSPSSGGGNTEAF
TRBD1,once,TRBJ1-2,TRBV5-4,ASSFQGANYGYT
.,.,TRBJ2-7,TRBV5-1,ASSHSVWDRETSGSYEQY
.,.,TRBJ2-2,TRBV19,ASNRDLNTGELF
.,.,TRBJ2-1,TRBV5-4,ASSPGGTEQF
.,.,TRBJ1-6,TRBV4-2,ASSLDQVSPSTPNSPLH
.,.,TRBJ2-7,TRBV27,ASSRTGTPFEQY
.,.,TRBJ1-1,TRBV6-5,ASSYKGMNTEAF
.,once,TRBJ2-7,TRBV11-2,ASSLELRGSEQY
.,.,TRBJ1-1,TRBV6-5,ASSYGGTYTEAF
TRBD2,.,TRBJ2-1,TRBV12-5,ASGLVLSGSIFDEQF
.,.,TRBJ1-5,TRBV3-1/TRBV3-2,ASSHQGTNQPQH
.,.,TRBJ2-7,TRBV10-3,ASGPLYEQY
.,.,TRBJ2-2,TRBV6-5,ASSLGGSGELF
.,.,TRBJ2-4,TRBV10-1,ATKWTKAPKNIQY
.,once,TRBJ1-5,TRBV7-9,ASSLGQNNQPQH
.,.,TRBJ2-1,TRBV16,ASSQSIGGNEQF
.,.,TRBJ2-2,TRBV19,ASRSPFRGTSGELF
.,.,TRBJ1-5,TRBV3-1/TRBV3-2,ASSHAGFGNQPQH
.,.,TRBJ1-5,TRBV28,ASRIGGGDTGSQPQH
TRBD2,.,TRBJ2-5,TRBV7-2,ASSPGLVTETQY
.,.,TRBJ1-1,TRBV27,ASSFGGVAGAF
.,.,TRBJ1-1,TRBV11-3,ASSRRDGYTEAF
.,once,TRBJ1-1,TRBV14,ASSQAPYRVGTEAF
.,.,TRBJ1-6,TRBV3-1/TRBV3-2,ASSQSHVQALH
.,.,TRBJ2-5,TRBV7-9,ASSIGRFQETQY
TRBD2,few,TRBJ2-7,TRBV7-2,ASSLVVSGTSFYEQY
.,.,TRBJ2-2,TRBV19,ASTSGDKIFTGELF